This T cell receptor beta chain appears in the sequencing data of a study of OX40 agonist ivuxolimab in advanced cancers. Study information: Dose-escalation patients were diagnosed with hepatocellular carcinoma, melanoma, renal cell cancer or head and neck cancer. Patients were roughly 87% male with ages about 23 to 79, mean 60. Overall study findings and caveats: Researchers did not determine the expanded peripheral T cells' antigen specificity. Those patients achieving a partial response at 0.1-3.0 mg/kg showed among the lowest clonal expansion.

Germline V CDR1 and CDR2: MNHEY, SVGAGI. Trimming cost V 4 bases and J 3 bases; bases outside gene matches: 5. This CDR3 spans 15 amino acids. Notes on this clone: The antigen remains unidentified.

Profiling relied on immunoSEQ multiplex PCR, and the TCRdb table lists in-frame clones only, not all of them. This sample has about 73,000 clones, with 85% to 90% found just once. This receptor was identified in an adult with an advanced solid tumor such as melanoma, head and neck, liver or kidney cancer. The material sequenced was CD4+ or CD8+ T cells sorted from blood, taken in a trial of the OX40 agonist ivuxolimab. The gene calls are TRBV6-5 and TRBJ2-2; 7 bases line up with TRBD1. Written as DNA, the CDR3 is TGTGCCAGCAGTTCCAAGGGACAGTACACCGGGGAGCTGTTTTTT. Translated, it gives CASSSKGQYTGELFF.